This TCR beta chain was captured by sequencing in a study of cytomegalovirus exposure and HLA in healthy donors. With regard to this clone: Its antigen is not known.

Regarding the study as a whole: Reports described diagnosis of cytomegalovirus status by the classifier as highly specific and sensitive. The study flagged some 170 TCR beta chains as cytomegalovirus-associated.

CDR3 length equals 17 residues. Germline V gene sequence: CDR1 SGHRS, CDR2 YFSETQ. Trimming cost V 4 bases and J 2 bases, with 22 bases left between them. TCRdb keeps only in-frame clones here, not all; method: immunoSEQ multiplex PCR. The sample shows around 66,000 clones, around 97% of them seen only once. This clonotype originated in a woman younger than 35 in good health and CMV-seropositive. V and J are TRBV5-1 and TRBJ2-7; D possibly corresponds to TRBD2 (6 bases). Sequenced sample: PBMCs. Here the CDR3 reads CASSPARERRVTYEQYF. The CDR3 DNA reads TGCGCCAGCAGCCCGGCGAGGGAGCGGAGGGTAACCTACGAGCAGTACTTC. Full variable domain (rest looked up from reference TRBV5-1 and TRBJ2-7): KAGVTQTPRYLIKTRGQQVTLSCSPISGHRSVSWYQQTPGQGLQFLFEYFSETQRNKGNFPGRFSGRQFSNSRSEMNVSTLELGDSALYLCASSPARERRVTYEQYFGPGTRLTVT.